Listed below are T cell receptor beta chains from one sample, sequenced in a study of CD8 T cells in Susac syndrome. TCRdb analysed the immunoSEQ multiplex PCR reads with MiXCR anew, one entry per CDR3 protein. In the table there are some 96,000 distinct CDR3 sequences, approximately 95% of which are singletons. Sequencing was done on a sample of CD8+ T cells from PBMCs. These receptor sequences come from a human donor with Susac syndrome. Each CDR3 is given with its conserved first and last residue. A D gene is named only where the DNA matches it firmly. For some rows the clone size is stated as once, few or many, or as a class when expanded; others skip it.

d_call clone_size j_call v_call cdr3_nt cdr3_aa
TRBD2 NA TRBJ2-3 TRBV12-3/TRBV12-4 TGTGCCAGCAGCCCCGGGACTAGCGGGGGGATAACCACAGATACGCAGTATTTT CASSPGTSGGITTDTQYF
NA NA TRBJ2-5 TRBV5-4 TGTGCCAGCAGCCCCCTTGGGGTTGCGGGAGAGACCCAGTACTTC CASSPLGVAGETQYF
TRBD1 NA TRBJ1-4 TRBV6-1 TGTGCCAGCAGTGAAGCGCCCGGGCAGGGGGGGGAAAAACTGTTTTTT CASSEAPGQGGEKLFF
NA NA TRBJ1-5 TRBV7-2 TGTGCCAGCAGACGAGAGGGTCAGCCCCAGCATTTT CASRREGQPQHF
NA once TRBJ2-5 TRBV18 TGTGCCAGCTCACCACGTTTAGAGACCCAGTACTTC CASSPRLETQYF
TRBD2 NA TRBJ2-3 TRBV6-4 TGTGCCAGCAGTGCGGGAGCGGGGGGCACAGATACGCAGTATTTT CASSAGAGGTDTQYF
TRBD2 NA TRBJ2-1 TRBV3-1 TGTGCCAGCAGCCAAGAGGTTAGCGGGAGATCCAATGAGCAGTTCTTC CASSQEVSGRSNEQFF
NA NA TRBJ2-3 TRBV7-3 TGTGCCAGCAGCTTAGCCCTAGGGGCGGGCACAGATACGCAGTATTTT CASSLALGAGTDTQYF
NA NA TRBJ2-3 TRBV11-2 TGTGCCAGCAGCCGAGAAGAAAGTTGGTACGGCACAGATACGCAGTATTTT CASSREESWYGTDTQYF
TRBD1 NA TRBJ2-7 TRBV14 TGTGCCAGCAGCTGGACAGGGGGGCCCTACGAGCAGTACTTC CASSWTGGPYEQYF
TRBD1 NA TRBJ1-2 TRBV13 TGTGCCAGCAGCCTAGACGGGACAGACAACTATGGCTACACCTTC CASSLDGTDNYGYTF
NA NA TRBJ2-3 TRBV2 TGTGCCAGCAGTGGGGTCTCGGGTAGCACAGATACGCAGTATTTT CASSGVSGSTDTQYF
NA NA TRBJ2-2 TRBV3-1 TGTGCCAGCCGGGGGACCGGGGAGCTGTTTTTT CASRGTGELFF
TRBD1 NA TRBJ1-5 TRBV20-1 TGCAGTGCCCAGGTGACAGGGGTTCACCAGCCCCAGCATTTT CSAQVTGVHQPQHF
NA NA TRBJ2-2 TRBV29-1 TGCAGCGTTGTACCGGACAATTCGAACACCGGGGAGCTGTTTTTT CSVVPDNSNTGELFF
TRBD2 NA TRBJ2-3 TRBV15 TGTGCCACCAGCAGAGAAGGCACTAGCGATGGCACAGATACGCAGTATTTT CATSREGTSDGTDTQYF
NA NA TRBJ2-5 TRBV7-9 TGTGCCAGCAGCTTTTCAGAGACCCAGTACTTC CASSFSETQYF
NA once TRBJ2-1 TRBV9 TGTGCCAGCGGGGGAAATGAGCAGTTCTTC CASGGNEQFF
TRBD2 NA TRBJ2-1 TRBV2 TGTGCCAGCACCTGGACTAGCGGGGAAGCTTACAATGAGCAGTTCTTC CASTWTSGEAYNEQFF
NA NA TRBJ2-3 TRBV12-3/TRBV12-4 TGTGCCAGTCGTTTTGCAGATACGCAGTATTTT CASRFADTQYF
TRBD2 NA TRBJ2-2 TRBV9 TGTGCCAGCAGCGCTGGGGAGGGCCGGAGGGAGCTGTTTTTT CASSAGEGRRELFF
NA NA TRBJ2-7 TRBV7-9 TGTGCCAGCAGCCCGTGGCGGGACGGATCCTACGAGCAGTACTTC CASSPWRDGSYEQYF
NA NA TRBJ1-2 TRBV2 TGTGCCAGCAGTGGCAGGGTTGGAAACTATGGCTACACCTTC CASSGRVGNYGYTF
TRBD2 NA TRBJ2-1 TRBV29-1 TGCAGCGGAGGACTAGCGGGGGATCCGGGGTTCTTC CSGGLAGDPGFF
TRBD1 NA TRBJ2-2 TRBV6-4 TGTGCCAGCAGTGACGGACAGGGGGCCGGGGAGCTGTTTTTT CASSDGQGAGELFF
TRBD1 NA TRBJ1-2 TRBV12-3/TRBV12-4 TGTGCCAGCAGTTCGGGACAGGGAGCTAACTATGGCTACACCTTC CASSSGQGANYGYTF
NA NA TRBJ2-6 TRBV25-1 TGTGCCAGCAGTGACCTACCAGGGGCCAACGTCCTGACTTTC CASSDLPGANVLTF
TRBD2 NA TRBJ2-1 TRBV7-7 TGTGCCAGCAGCTCCAGCGGGGGGATGTTAGGGGAGCAGTTCTTC CASSSSGGMLGEQFF
TRBD2 NA TRBJ2-1 TRBV20-1 TGCAGTGCTAGAACTAGCGGGGAAGCCTACAATGAGCAGTTCTTC CSARTSGEAYNEQFF
NA NA TRBJ1-1 TRBV5-1 TGCGCCAGCAGCTTGTGGGATAACACTGAAGCTTTCTTT CASSLWDNTEAFF
TRBD1 NA TRBJ1-2 TRBV5-4 TGTGCCAGCAGCTTGTCAATAGATGACAGGGGAGGGGACTATGGCTACACCTTC CASSLSIDDRGGDYGYTF
NA NA TRBJ2-7 TRBV4-1 TGCGCCAGCAGCCAAGCTTTACAGGGCAGTGGTGGGAAGCAGTACTTC CASSQALQGSGGKQYF
NA NA TRBJ1-2 TRBV7-9 TGTGCCAGCAGCTTAGAAGCAGCTAACTATGGCTACACCTTC CASSLEAANYGYTF
NA NA TRBJ2-3 TRBV5-1 TGCGCCAGCCGCCTCTCCACGGATACGCAGTATTTT CASRLSTDTQYF
NA NA TRBJ2-7 TRBV5-1 TGCGCCAGCAGCTTGGGGATTGCAGTGTACGAGCAGTACTTC CASSLGIAVYEQYF
TRBD1 NA TRBJ1-2 TRBV19 TGTGCCAGCCCCTTACAGGGGGCCCATGGCTACACCTTC CASPLQGAHGYTF
TRBD2 NA TRBJ2-1 TRBV9 TGTGCCAGCAGCCCAGCGGGGGTTGTCAATGAGCAGTTCTTC CASSPAGVVNEQFF